The following is a TCR beta chain sequence with its context. The antigen remains unidentified. The data were taken from a study of identical twins. Study-level findings and limits: Abundant beta clonotypes from cord blood had fewer insertions, unlike memory repertoires, which showed none. Within monozygotic twins, out-of-frame TCR alpha sharing was underestimated by the models. Surplus twin overlap in beta out-of-frame sequences was less pronounced.

CDR1 is LNHDA and CDR2 is SQIVND in the germline V gene (reference sequence). The V end lost 8 bases, the J end lost 6 bases, and 10 bases lay between the germline ends. This CDR3 is 11 amino acids long. Unique molecular identifiers were present on the cDNA, which also gained a universal primer site by template switching. Via MiXCR, TCRdb re-called the 5' RACE reads, giving one row per CDR3 protein. The table includes about 530,000 distinct CDR3 sequences, more than 20% detected once. The sample was also reused in another study, on yellow fever vaccine responses in identical twins.

The chain joins TRBV19 to TRBJ1-2; D gene ambiguous. Sequenced sample: CD4+ T cells sorted from blood. This clonotype was obtained from a woman aged 18-29 years in good health. The CDR3 is CASLGRDGYTF. The CDR3 DNA sequence: TGTGCCAGTTTAGGGCGAGATGGCTACACCTTC.